This T cell receptor (beta chain) stems from a study of cytomegalovirus exposure and HLA in healthy donors (dated by TCRdb to 2017 to 2019). A note on the overall study: According to an earlier analysis of 587 of the donors, about 179 million T cells yielded 90 million to 130 million unique TCR beta sequences and approximately 280 Gb of sequence data. Across about 370 genotyped donors of the cohort, an average of about 240,000 unique TCR beta nucleotide sequences per donor were sequenced, and roughly 18% of those sequences were non-productive. Among the roughly 430 genotyped donors, roughly 80% belonged to the genetic ancestry cluster associated with self-reported Caucasian donors. Besides the first cohort of 550 to 750 subjects, a separate validation cohort made up of 120 different subjects was used. Typing coverage differed by locus: A, B, C, DRB1 and DQB1 were typed in roughly 620-640 donors, DQA1 in about 500, DPA1 in 600 to 610, and DPB1 in just under 480. The study was designed to test whether signatures of past pathogen exposure could be identified by cataloging public T cell receptors. High-throughput TCR immunosequencing, statistical association of individual TCRs with disease status, and machine learning were combined to predict cytomegalovirus infection status. In the later analysis, no new phenotypic data were used to find candidate immune exposures; instead, reliance was placed on TCR beta sequences and their occurrence across donors. Class I and class II HLA loci were covered by the typing at four-digit resolution. To decide whether each TCR beta V gene segment behaved as functional or pseudogenic, an earlier analysis of several hundred of the donors relied on high-throughput TCR beta sequencing. A later analysis re-analyzed previously published TCR beta repertoires from about 600 donors and added high-resolution HLA genotyping to study TCR occurrence patterns. Alongside the repertoire data, information on donor age, sex, ethnicity and CMV serostatus was compiled. The study used immunosequencing to profile the T cell repertoires of 670 or so subjects and linked those repertoires to cytomegalovirus serostatus. A later genetic analysis used genome-wide SNP genotypes for about 60% of the roughly 670 donors, treating that subset as a discovery cohort. An early release that covered about 600 HLA-typed donors contained about 300 gigabases of sequencing data and tens of millions of unique TCR sequences. Because of strong linkage in the cohort, roughly 5 DR-DQ haplotypes were treated as single units for association and clustering. Every repertoire in the discovery cohort had been generated on one and the same sequencing platform. The study at large found these results: In this cohort, only TCR beta chains were sequenced, and detectable features were limited by the absence of alpha or paired-chain data. Most TCR sequences were seen in very few donors, while some public TCRs were found in many individuals. A later analysis found that TCR association rates varied across HLA loci, with DRB1 alleles showing the most associated TCRs and HLA-C alleles the fewest. The sequencing pipeline was judged likely to have produced a cluster of highly shared sequence variants as a technical artifact. In vitro tests confirmed that a few of the cytomegalovirus-associated TCR beta chains recognize cytomegalovirus antigens. Cytomegalovirus status was reported to be diagnosed by the classifier with high specificity and sensitivity in both the original and validation cohorts. Because the 87-base-pair reads could not distinguish some IMGT-functional V segments, including TRBV6-2 and TRBV6-3, those segments were excluded. An earlier analysis of approximately 540 of the donors showed that most TCR beta V segments appeared in productive rearrangements either about 87% or about 30% of the time, which broadly matched IMGT annotations. According to a later analysis, parvovirus B19, influenza, CMV and Epstein-Barr virus appeared linked to several top co-occurrence clusters. When HLA alleles, especially DR and DQ, strongly co-occurred, TCR associations were difficult to assign to individual alleles. A later analysis found that HLA-associated TCR beta chains were more clonally expanded and had lower generation probabilities than equally common non-associated chains. A further reported finding was that TCR beta sequences accurately predicted the HLA-A and HLA-B alleles for most subjects in the first cohort. Specific HLA alleles were associated with 15,000 to 20,000 TCR beta sequences at a false discovery rate of 0.05 in a later analysis. According to the authors, the approach could potentially be generalized to other disease states and immunological phenotypes. Presence/absence analyses assumed roughly uniform sequencing depth across donors, an assumption that may not hold. Correlated functional status among segregating V segments might be attributable to linkage disequilibrium, but an unknown experimental factor could not be ruled out. Immune exposure information for the cohort was limited to CMV serostatus. According to a later analysis, most CMV-associated TCR beta chains appeared to be HLA-restricted, and the HLA associations seemed to be driven largely by CMV exposure. Because HLA typing was unavailable for some donors at each locus, only the typed subset was used in association tests. Compared with the approximately 720-donor mean, donors in an Asian-associated ancestry cluster had fewer N-insertions in productive TCRs, according to a later genetic analysis. The earlier analysis of 587 of the donors excluded seventeen rarely observed V segments, including chromosome 9 orphons, because counts were too low. The study gave a list of more than 150 TCR beta chains associated with cytomegalovirus. V-gene and J-gene trimming of TCR beta chains was associated with a missense DCLRE1C variant in a later genetic analysis, and the association was replicated in an independent cohort.

Libraries came from the immunoSEQ multiplex PCR assay. For the multiplex PCR, a mixture combining 60 forward primers for TCR Vbeta segments and 13 reverse primers for TCR Jbeta segments was used. The CDR3 region of rearranged TCR beta genes was amplified from genomic DNA by a multiplex PCR assay. Amplified TCR beta libraries were sequenced as 87-base-pair reads on the Illumina HiSeq System. The paper's data handling went like this. Across the 500 to 750 repertoires, a later analysis counted tens of millions of unique TCR beta chains, 9 million to 14 million of which were shared by at least two donors. Raw reads were error-corrected and collapsed into unique sequences with a nearest-neighbor algorithm that merged closely related sequences to remove PCR and sequencing errors. Alignment of CDR3 sequences to IMGT reference sequences was used to assign V, D and J gene segments. For a sequence to be retained, at least a six-nucleotide match to both a V gene segment and a J gene segment was required. A rearrangement counted as productive if the CDR3 had no stop codons and remained in frame with V and J, and every other rearrangement counted as non-productive. CDR3 was defined according to IMGT convention as the region running from the second conserved V-encoded cysteine to the conserved J-encoded phenylalanine. In an earlier analysis of 500 to 650 of the donors, sequences lacking an unambiguous match to a single V gene segment were excluded. In an earlier analysis of around 600 of the donors, V segments were called functional above 56.7% productive rearrangements and were called segregating when the between-donor standard deviation exceeded 5%. A statistical classification framework was built to diagnose cytomegalovirus status from the catalog of TCR beta chain sequences. V and J gene assignment, in a later analysis, came from comparing TCR nucleotide sequences with IMGT/GENE-DB human TR gene sequences. Using the TCRdist pipeline, a later analysis assigned CDR3 sequences along with most-parsimonious VDJ recombination scenarios. In a later analysis, each TCR beta chain was defined by its CDR3 amino acid sequence together with its V-gene family, and reads without a unique V-gene family were excluded. To address suspected cross-contamination and a sequencing artifact, a later analysis removed 592 highly shared, low-generation-probability nucleotide sequences. For each public chain, a later analysis derived a clonal expansion index from normalized ranks of inferred template counts within each repertoire. A later analysis computed generation probabilities with a VDJ recombination model fitted to out-of-frame rearrangements, and checked the results against IGoR. A later analysis scored TCR-TCR, TCR-HLA and TCR-CMV co-occurrence with hypergeometric tests, applying a repertoire-size bias correction to TCR pairs. In a later analysis, false discovery rates were estimated by permuting HLA or CMV assignments 20 times. In a later analysis, co-occurring TCRs were grouped using DBSCAN, and TCRdist sequence similarity was added for clustering within HLA-allele-positive subsets. Repertoires with fewer than 30,000 or more than 120,000 public chains were left out of co-occurrence clustering, as were roughly five repertoires with anomalous nucleotide sharing. Not all clones reach the TCRdb copy of this immuneACCESS table, which keeps in-frame sequences only. Checked studies attribute under half of the gap to unresolved V genes and leave the rest unexplained. That table supplies the V and J calls and clone size; D and trimming were determined from the DNA. This sample's clone table shows some 75,000 clones. Clones ranked in the top ten supply roughly 5% of the sample.

The cohort consisted of 650 to 850 healthy bone marrow donors. At the time of sampling, every cohort member was nominally healthy, though immune exposures that went unrecorded were likely present. The donor was CMV seronegative and was included in the group of a few hundred seronegative cohort members. A peripheral blood sample was provided by each donor, and peripheral blood mononuclear cells were used for TCR beta sequencing. The Qiagen DNeasy Blood Extraction Kit was used to extract genomic DNA from the blood cell samples. Including cysteine and phenylalanine, the CDR3 has 14 amino acids. Only the CDR3 DNA is retained, 42 bases long and in frame from the first base. According to the germline V gene, CDR1 reads SNHLY and CDR2 reads FYNNEI. A distance of 17 bases separates the germline ends of V and J, which lose 11 bases and 2 bases respectively. Concerning this clone itself: The antigen it binds to is not known.

The sample taken for sequencing was PBMCs. The receptor's source is a man aged 35 to 55 in good health and CMV-seronegative. The chain was built from TRBV2 and TRBJ2-3; the D region possibly corresponds to TRBD1 (6 bases align). DNA sequence: TGTGCCTCCCGCGCTGGACAGCTCACAGATACGCAGTATTTT. Its translation is CASRAGQLTDTQYF.